A single sample gave rise to the 20 T cell receptor beta chains below, sequenced in a study of shared clonotypes between healthy human individuals (TCRdb year 2020). The receptor library was made with the immunoSEQ multiplex PCR assay. TCRdb stores this immuneACCESS table with in-frame sequences only. Part of the clones is absent; in the studies checked, under half of the shortfall reflects unresolved V genes, and no reason is known for the rest. This sample gives about 470,000 clones in total; roughly 77% of them show up just once. The top ten constitute about 12% of the sample. The sequenced sample was PBMCs. Receptors originate from a woman aged 40 to 49 in good health. Some clones in this sample may be carry-over from other donors' samples.

This clone was counted a single time. V and J are TRBV27 and TRBJ2-7; tentatively, D is TRBD2 (5 bases). Germline lookup yields CDR1 MNHEY and CDR2 SMNVEV (reference sequence). V dropped 6 bases and J dropped 3 bases, with 18 bases sitting between them. This CDR3 is built from 15 residues. The CDR3 reads CASSYAPGTNYEQYF. CDR3 coding DNA: TGTGCCAGCAGCTACGCCCCGGGAACCAACTACGAGCAGTACTTC.

The rearrangement uses TRBV20-1 and TRBJ2-7; D remains ambiguous. The V end lost 3 bases, the J end lost 2 bases, and 5 bases lay between the germline ends. Germline CDR1 is DFQATT and CDR2 is SNEGSKA (reference sequence). The CDR3 is 11 residues long. CDR3 loop: CSARAAYEQYF. CDR3 coding DNA: TGCAGTGCTAGGGCCGCCTACGAGCAGTACTTC.

This chain joins TRBV27 and TRBJ2-7; D might be TRBD2 (7 bases). Deletions cut 0 bases from V and 3 bases from J, with 9 bases between. The CDR3 spans 14 residues. Germline loops: CDR1 MNHEY, CDR2 SMNVEV (reference sequence). The CDR3 DNA reads as TGTGCCAGCAGTTTATCGAGGGGGGGCTACGAGCAGTACTTC. Encoded protein: CASSLSRGGYEQYF.

The chain joins TRBV28 to TRBJ1-5, with D maybe TRBD1 (6 bases). The CDR3 runs 13 residues. CDR1 MDHEN and CDR2 SYDVKM come from the germline V gene. V lost 6 bases and J 1 base, leaving 7 bases between the germline ends. The CDR3: CASRQGSNQPQHF. Here the CDR3 DNA reads TGTGCCAGCAGACAGGGAAGCAATCAGCCCCAGCATTTT.

The V and J genes are TRBV29-1 and TRBJ2-5; TRBD2 matches at 8 bases. With the DNA end fitting TRBJ2-7 better, the J assignment may be wrong. CDR3 length: 13 residues. The V gene's germline CDR1 is SQVTM and CDR2 ANQGSEA. The CDR3 DNA sequence: TGCAGCGGGCGCGGGGGGACCTCCTACGAGCAGTACTTC. This codes for CSGRGGTSYEQYF.

The gene calls are TRBV27 and TRBJ2-6; D uncertain. Germline V CDR1 and CDR2: MNHEY, SMNVEV (reference sequence). The ends were cut back, 2 bases at V and 3 bases at J, with 14 bases in the middle. CDR3 length: 17 amino acids. The CDR3 coding sequence is TGTGCCAGCAGTTTAACCGGCCCCAGCAGTGGGGCCAACGTCCTGACTTTC. Protein sequence: CASSLTGPSSGANVLTF.

At least ten counts were recorded for this clone. The chain recombines TRBV9 with TRBJ2-7, with a possible D match to TRBD1 (5 bases). Per germline, CDR1 SGDLS and CDR2 YYNGEE. Trimming took 3 bases from V and 0 from J, leaving 10 bases between them. The CDR3 is 14 residues long. DNA for the CDR3: TGTGCCAGCAGCGCCGACAGCCTCTCCTACGAGCAGTACTTC. Amino acids: CASSADSLSYEQYF. The full variable domain, with the rest looked up from reference TRBV9 and TRBJ2-7, is DSGVTQTPKHLITATGQRVTLRCSPRSGDLSVYWYQQSLDQGLQFLIQYYNGEERAKGNILERFSAQQFPDLHSELNLSSLELGDSALYFCASSADSLSYEQYFGPGTRLTVT.

The gene calls are TRBV11-2 and TRBJ2-2; D perhaps matches TRBD1 (5 bases). Germline V gene sequence: CDR1 SGHAT, CDR2 FQNNGV. The CDR3 has 14 residues. The V gene lost 1 base and the J gene lost 6 bases, with 9 bases spanning the gap. The CDR3 reads CASSLVPRAGELFF. DNA of the CDR3: TGTGCCAGCAGCTTAGTCCCCAGGGCCGGGGAGCTGTTTTTT.

This chain connects TRBV7-8 to TRBJ1-3; unclear D gene. The CDR3 is 18 residues long. Germline assignment: CDR1 SGHVS and CDR2 FQNEAQ. V was clipped by 0 bases and J by 2 bases, with 17 bases between them. Here the CDR3 reads CASSLAFSPVDAGNTIYF. In DNA form, the CDR3 reads TGTGCCAGCAGCTTAGCATTTAGTCCCGTGGACGCTGGAAACACCATATATTTT. Filled out from reference TRBV7-8 and TRBJ1-3, the complete variable domain reads GAGVSQSPRYKVAKRGQDVALRCDPISGHVSLFWYQQALGQGPEFLTYFQNEAQLDKSGLPSDRFFAERPEGSVSTLKIQRTQQEDSAVYLCASSLAFSPVDAGNTIYFGEGSWLTVV.

The chain has TRBV2 and TRBJ2-7; 7 positions match TRBD2. V dropped 4 bases and J dropped 4; count of bases not matched to a gene: 7. Looked up from germline, CDR1 is SNHLY and CDR2 is FYNNEI. The CDR3 contains 14 residues. The CDR3 here is CASSGGRARYEQYF. The CDR3 bases are TGTGCCAGCAGTGGGGGGAGGGCCAGGTACGAGCAGTACTTC.

Of note for this clone: A far larger clone is off by one base, so a read error is likely. The rearrangement uses TRBV5-6 and TRBJ2-1; D unclear. Germline V CDR1 and CDR2: SGHDT, YYEEEE. The CDR3 consists of 12 residues. V lost 2 bases to trimming and J lost 8 bases, with 8 bases between them. The CDR3 nucleotides are TGTGCCAGCAGCTTTACGTTAGATGAGCAGTTCTTC. It codes for CASSFTLDEQFF. Drawing the rest from reference TRBV5-6 and TRBJ2-1, the complete variable domain is DAGVTQSPTHLIKTRGQQVTLRCSPKSGHDTVSWYQQALGQGPQFIFQYYEEEERQRGNFPDRFSGHQFPNYSSELNVNALLLGDSALYLCASSFTLDEQFFGPGTRLTVL.

The rearrangement joins TRBV7-8 to TRBJ1-1; 8 nucleotides agree with TRBD1. Germline trimming cut 5 bases from V and 2 bases from J; bases unmatched to any gene: 16. Germline lookup yields CDR1 SGHVS and CDR2 FQNEAQ. This CDR3 has 18 amino acids. This CDR3 is CASSGRIPRRGLNTEAFF. In DNA, the CDR3 is TGTGCCAGCAGCGGACGGATACCTCGCAGGGGGCTAAACACTGAAGCTTTCTTT.

The chain links TRBV30 to TRBJ1-5; D remains unclear. V lost 2 bases, J lost 5 bases, and 7 bases lay in between. The CDR3 totals 12 residues. The germline gives CDR1 GTSNPN, CDR2 SVGIG (reference sequence). The CDR3 here is CAWSPSHQPQHF. For the CDR3, the DNA is TGTGCCTGGAGTCCCTCACATCAGCCCCAGCATTTT.

V usage is TRBV5-4 and J usage is TRBJ2-3, with D possibly being TRBD2 (6 bases). Germline V gene sequence: CDR1 SGHNT, CDR2 YYREEE (reference sequence). The CDR3 sequence is 12 residues long. V lost 3 bases and J 8 bases, leaving 10 bases between the germline ends. CDR3 protein: CASSSRRGTQYF. CDR3 nucleotide sequence: TGTGCCAGCAGCTCCAGGCGGGGTACGCAGTATTTT.

CDR3 in DNA: TGTGCCACCACAGGGGGGGTAGACAATGAGCAGTTCTTC. Its translation is CATTGGVDNEQFF. The chain links TRBV11-2 to TRBJ2-1; D is perhaps TRBD1 (8 bases). With 10 bases removed from V and 5 bases from J, the gap between germline ends came to 15 bases. Germline V gives CDR1 SGHAT, CDR2 FQNNGV. CDR3 size: 13 residues.

The chain combines TRBV7-8 with TRBJ2-3, with D possibly matching TRBD1 (5 bases). The V gene's germline CDR1 is SGHVS and CDR2 FQNEAQ. Trimming pared 5 bases from V and 2 bases from J, leaving 11 bases between. The CDR3 spans 14 residues. CDR3 nucleotides: TGTGCCAGCAGCCCTTGGACAAACACAGATACGCAGTATTTT. As protein: CASSPWTNTDTQYF.

A few counts support this clone. This rearrangement joins TRBV18 to TRBJ1-1; tentatively, D is TRBD1 (6 bases). The CDR3 contains 12 residues. In germline, CDR1 is KGHSH, CDR2 LQKENI. Trimming shortened V by 0 bases and J by 10 bases, and 9 bases separated the two germline ends. The CDR3 protein is CASSPPRGAAFF. CDR3 bases: TGTGCCAGCTCACCACCCAGGGGCGCAGCTTTCTTT. The full variable domain, with the rest looked up from reference TRBV18 and TRBJ1-1, is NAGVMQNPRHLVRRRGQEARLRCSPMKGHSHVYWYRQLPEEGLKFMVYLQKENIIDESGMPKERFSAEFPKEGPSILRIQQVVRGDSAAYFCASSPPRGAAFFGQGTRLTVV.

With respect to this clone: The same CDR3 also results from other DNA sequences found in this sample. The genes are TRBV29-1 and TRBJ2-7, with D hard to call. The V end was cut by 3 bases, the J end by 3 bases, with 6 bases between. Germline assignment: CDR1 SQVTM and CDR2 ANQGSEA. The CDR3 spans 11 residues. The CDR3 nucleotides read TGCAGCGTTGAGGGCAGCTACGAGCAGTACTTC. This codes for CSVEGSYEQYF.

This sequence joins TRBV18 and TRBJ1-4; D gene ambiguous. The germline V and J ends were trimmed by 3 bases and 8 bases, with 25 bases remaining between them. This CDR3 has 18 residues. Germline V gene data show CDR1 as KGHSH and CDR2 as LQKENI. CDR3 loop: CASSPEGRRTVATEKLFF. CDR3 DNA sequence: TGTGCCAGCTCACCTGAAGGGAGAAGGACTGTGGCGACGGAAAAACTGTTTTTT. Complete variable domain (other parts from reference TRBV18 and TRBJ1-4): NAGVMQNPRHLVRRRGQEARLRCSPMKGHSHVYWYRQLPEEGLKFMVYLQKENIIDESGMPKERFSAEFPKEGPSILRIQQVVRGDSAAYFCASSPEGRRTVATEKLFFGSGTQLSVL.

The gene calls are TRBV7-7 and TRBJ2-1, with 9 bases identical to TRBD2. This CDR3 is built from 15 residues. V was clipped by 6 bases and J by 9 bases; unmatched bases: 12. Germline CDR1 and CDR2: SSHAT and FNYEAQ (reference sequence). CDR3 DNA: TGTGCCAGCAGTCCTCGACCGGGACTAGCTGGTGAGCAGTTCTTC. Its protein is CASSPRPGLAGEQFF.